This T cell receptor beta chain was identified in a study of cytomegalovirus exposure and HLA in healthy donors. The CDR3 contains 17 residues. Germline assignment: CDR1 SGHDT and CDR2 YYEEEE. V lost 2 bases and J lost 5, with 17 bases in between. Study-level points and caveats: As was reported, the HLA-A and HLA-B alleles of most subjects were accurately predicted from TCR beta sequences.

About this clone: As yet, its antigen is unknown.

PCR involved 60 Vbeta and 13 Jbeta primers. Using immunoSEQ multiplex PCR, the repertoire was profiled, and TCRdb retains in-frame clones only, with some absent. The sample lists 100,000 to 150,000 clones; over 60% were seen once. The sequenced sample consisted of PBMCs. The V call is TRBV5-6, the J call TRBJ1-6; a possible D gene is TRBD1 (6 bases). The sequence was obtained from a man aged 55-75 years in good health and CMV-seropositive. The CDR3 DNA follows: TGTGCCAGCAGCTTTAGGGACAAGGGGCCAAATAATTCACCCCTCCACTTT. It specifies CASSFRDKGPNNSPLHF.